Presented here are 29 T cell receptor beta chains from one specimen sequenced in a study of regulatory T cells in long-lasting Graves disease. Arm-PCR with iRepertoire HTBI primers amplified the CDR3 regions for these TCR beta libraries. TCRdb reanalysed the multiplex PCR reads using MiXCR and keeps one entry per CDR3 protein. The sample includes a few hundred thousand distinct CDR3 sequences, roughly 21% seen only once; the top ten take approximately 6.4%. Stated time point: persistent/refractory GD, antithyroid drugs over 5 years with positive TRAb. PBMC-derived RNA was used for the TCR library. Sample: peripheral blood mononuclear cells (PBMCs), taken when the disease was refractory, from a patient treated with antithyroid drugs. All receptors come from a female donor with Graves disease.

In its sample, this clonotype was seen a few times. The CDR3 sequence: CASSLGLGRLKTNSDGNTIYF. The CDR3 DNA sequence: TGTGCCAGCAGCTTAGGATTGGGCAGGTTGAAAACTAACTCTGATGGAAACACCATATATTTT. V and J are TRBV7-8 and TRBJ1-3; D remains unclear. Deletions cut 1 base from V and 3 bases from J, with 28 bases between. The CDR3 sequence is 21 residues long. Germline V gene lookup returns CDR1 SGHVS and CDR2 FQNEAQ.

This chain's CDR3 is CASTGQVGANVLTF. Written as DNA, the CDR3 is TGTGCCAGCACCGGCCAGGTTGGGGCCAACGTCCTGACTTTC. The chain joins TRBV11-1 to TRBJ2-6, with D hard to call. CDR1 and CDR2 (germline): SGHAT, FQDESV (reference sequence). V gave up 7 bases and J gave up 3 bases, with 10 bases separating them. This CDR3 has 14 residues.

The chain is built from TRBV20-1 and TRBJ1-1, with a weak D call TRBD1 (5 bases). CDR1 is DFQATT and CDR2 is SNEGSKA in the germline V gene (reference sequence). This CDR3 is built from 11 residues. V was clipped by 4 bases and J by 11 bases, with 14 bases between them. The CDR3 reads CSATKGPRAFF. In nucleotides, the CDR3 is TGCAGTGCTACGAAGGGGCCACGGGCTTTCTTT.

This clonotype was seen more than once but under ten times. The chain links TRBV20-1 to TRBJ1-5; TRBD1 aligns across 8 bases. The CDR3 consists of 14 residues. J lost 4 bases, V lost 6 bases, and 8 bases had no gene match. Germline CDR1 reads DFQATT; CDR2 reads SNEGSKA (reference sequence). This chain's CDR3 is CSAPWTGSNQPQHF. The CDR3, as DNA: TGCAGTGCCCCCTGGACAGGGTCGAATCAGCCCCAGCATTTT.

The chain carries TRBV7-9 and TRBJ2-2; 11 nucleotides align to TRBD2. V trimming: 5 bases; J trimming: 3 bases; junction bases outside the gene matches: 5. Germline CDR1 is SEHNR and CDR2 is FQNEAQ (reference sequence). The CDR3 covers 16 residues. The CDR3 protein is CASSKGLAEYTGELFF. For the CDR3, the DNA is TGTGCCAGCAGCAAGGGACTAGCGGAGTACACCGGGGAGCTGTTTTTT.

The table lists this clonotype with many counts. This rearrangement joins TRBV6-5 to TRBJ1-2; D uncertain. Trimming left V 2 bases short and J 2 bases short, with 6 bases between. CDR3 size: 13 residues. The V gene's germline CDR1 is MNHEY and CDR2 SVGAGI. CDR3 nucleotides: TGTGCCAGCAGTTACGACACCAACTATGGCTACACCTTC. Its protein is CASSYDTNYGYTF.

V and J are TRBV19 and TRBJ2-2, with 10 bases fitting TRBD2. CDR3 length: 15 residues. J was trimmed by 7 bases and V by 5 bases; bases with no gene match: 7. From germline, CDR1 is LNHDA and CDR2 SQIVND (reference sequence). The DNA of the CDR3 is TGTGCCAGTAGTCCTAGCGGGAGTGAGGTCGGGGAGCTGTTTTTT. Residues: CASSPSGSEVGELFF.

This clonotype was counted ten times or more. This chain links TRBV30 with TRBJ2-7; D gene unclear. Trimming took 2 bases from V and 3 from J, leaving 8 bases between them. Germline loops: CDR1 GTSNPN, CDR2 SVGIG (reference sequence). The CDR3 loop spans 12 amino acids. CDR3 loop: CAWSPTDYEQYF. For the CDR3, the DNA is TGTGCCTGGAGTCCTACCGACTACGAGCAGTACTTC. The complete variable domain, with remaining parts taken from reference TRBV30 and TRBJ2-7, reads SQTIHQWPATLVQPVGSPLSLECTVEGTSNPNLYWYRQAAGRGLQLLFYSVGIGQISSEVPQNLSASRPQDRQFILSSKKLLLSDSGFYLCAWSPTDYEQYFGPGTRLTVT.

This clonotype was observed a handful of times. The chain uses TRBV10-3 and TRBJ2-7; TRBD2 might be the D (6 bases). With 5 bases removed from V and 3 bases from J, the gap between germline ends came to 11 bases. The V gene's germline CDR1 is ENHRY and CDR2 SYGVKD. CDR3 size: 13 residues. The chain's CDR3 is CAISSSDHYEQYF. In DNA, the CDR3 is TGTGCCATCAGTTCTAGCGACCACTACGAGCAGTACTTC.

This chain connects TRBV20-1 to TRBJ2-7, with D uncertain. This CDR3 spans 11 amino acids. Trimming removed 6 bases at V and 6 bases at J, with 12 bases between. CDR1 is DFQATT and CDR2 is SNEGSKA in the germline V gene (reference sequence). CDR3 amino acids: CSAQGLGEQYF. The CDR3 DNA follows: TGCAGTGCCCAAGGGTTGGGCGAGCAGTACTTC.

This chain uses TRBV6-9 with TRBJ2-4, with 11 bases that match TRBD1. Germline lookup yields CDR1 MNHGY and CDR2 SVAAGI. The V gene end was trimmed by 4 bases and the J gene end by 6 bases; junction bases not matched to a gene: 5. The CDR3 loop spans 15 amino acids. This CDR3 is CASSWDRGRGNIQYF. The CDR3 coding sequence is TGTGCCAGCAGTTGGGACAGGGGGAGAGGAAACATTCAGTACTTC.

This CDR3 is CASSIQGRYEQYF. The CDR3 DNA reads TGTGCCAGTAGTATACAGGGCCGGTACGAGCAGTACTTC. The chain carries TRBV19 and TRBJ2-7, with a weak D call TRBD1 (5 bases). Germline V gene data show CDR1 as LNHDA and CDR2 as SQIVND (reference sequence). The V gene lost 2 bases and the J gene lost 4 bases, with 9 bases spanning the gap. The length of the CDR3 is 13 residues.

In this sample, this clonotype turned up a few times. This chain uses TRBV4-3 with TRBJ1-1, with D possibly TRBD1 on 5 matching bases. Trimming stripped 0 bases from V and 11 bases from J, with 19 bases between. The CDR3 extends over 15 amino acids. CDR1 is LGHNA, CDR2 YSLEER, per germline. CDR3 protein: CASSQERGTALWAFF. In nucleotides, the CDR3 is TGCGCCAGCAGCCAAGAAAGGGGCACGGCCTTGTGGGCTTTCTTT.

This clonotype has at least ten counts. CDR3 amino acids: CASSPWQVVRTEAFF. In nucleotides, the CDR3 is TGTGCCAGCAGCCCCTGGCAGGTAGTACGGACTGAAGCTTTCTTT. The chain links TRBV12-3 or TRBV12-4 to TRBJ1-1; no reliable D call. CDR3 size: 15 residues. V lost 6 bases and J lost 5, with 19 bases in between.

This clonotype was recorded at least ten times. This chain connects TRBV15 to TRBJ2-7, with TRBD2 as a possible D gene (5 bases). The CDR3 spans 15 residues. In germline, CDR1 is LNHNV, CDR2 YYDKDF (reference sequence). Trimming shortened V by 5 bases and J by 3 bases, and 17 bases separated the two germline ends. The CDR3 region is CATSPSTDINYEQYF. The CDR3 bases are TGTGCCACCAGCCCTAGCACAGATATCAACTACGAGCAGTACTTC.

This clonotype was detected many times. CDR3 residues: CASSPRPQGGEKLFF. The CDR3 region has the DNA TGTGCCAGCAGTCCCCGGCCCCAGGGCGGTGAAAAACTGTTTTTT. The chain is built from TRBV2 and TRBJ1-4, with a tentative D call TRBD1 (5 bases). Germline CDR1 reads SNHLY; CDR2 reads FYNNEI. V was shortened by 5 bases and J by 7 bases, with 17 bases between the two germline ends. This CDR3 comprises 15 residues.

This rearrangement joins TRBV11-2 to TRBJ1-1; no firm D call. The germline CDR1 and CDR2 sequences are SGHAT and FQNNGV. With 2 bases removed from V and 4 bases from J, the gap between germline ends came to 8 bases. The CDR3 consists of 13 residues. The DNA for the CDR3 is TGTGCCAGCAGCTTACTGACACCCACTGAAGCTTTCTTT. This sequence encodes CASSLLTPTEAFF.

This clonotype was observed at least ten times. The chain links TRBV28 to TRBJ1-1; D is ambiguous. V lost 2 bases and J lost 5, with 6 bases in between. The CDR3 totals 12 residues. Germline V lookup: CDR1 MDHEN, CDR2 SYDVKM. CDR3: CASSLMRTEAFF. CDR3 DNA: TGTGCCAGCAGTTTAATGAGGACTGAAGCTTTCTTT.

This clonotype came up many times. The chain combines TRBV28 with TRBJ1-6; 7 bases line up with TRBD1. The CDR3 is made up of 13 amino acids. V shed 7 bases and J 6 bases; nucleotides not matched to a gene: 3. Germline V gene data show CDR1 as MDHEN and CDR2 as SYDVKM. As DNA, the CDR3 is TGTGCCAGCAAACAGGGGTCTAATTCACCCCTCCACTTT. Amino acid sequence: CASKQGSNSPLHF.

This clonotype showed up just a few times. The V call is TRBV19, the J call TRBJ1-5; D is unclear. Germline values: CDR1 LNHDA, CDR2 SQIVND (reference sequence). Between the trimmed V and J ends, which lost 2 bases and 0 bases, there was a span of 8 bases. This CDR3 spans 15 amino acids. CDR3 in DNA: TGTGCCAGTAGTATAACGGTACATAGCAATCAGCCCCAGCATTTT. Translation: CASSITVHSNQPQHF.

Many counts were recorded for this clonotype. The V gene is TRBV15, the J gene TRBJ1-5; TRBD1 matches 8 bases. CDR1 is LNHNV and CDR2 is YYDKDF in the germline V gene (reference sequence). The V segment lost 4 bases and the J segment 3 bases; nucleotides outside the gene matches: 5. The length of the CDR3 is 15 residues. This CDR3 reads CATSKDRGDNQPQHF. CDR3 in DNA: TGTGCCACCAGCAAAGACAGGGGTGACAATCAGCCCCAGCATTTT.

This clonotype came up many times. This chain uses TRBV27 with TRBJ1-5; D gene unclear. Trimming cost V 3 bases and J 0 bases, with 6 bases left between them. The CDR3 has 14 residues. Germline V lookup: CDR1 MNHEY, CDR2 SMNVEV (reference sequence). This CDR3 is CASSFSLSNQPQHF. CDR3 sequence (DNA): TGTGCCAGCAGTTTCTCCCTTAGCAATCAGCCCCAGCATTTT.

The chain uses TRBV28 and TRBJ2-3; D may be TRBD1 (6 bases). V lost 4 bases to trimming and J lost 0 bases, with 11 bases between them. Germline CDR1 and CDR2: MDHEN and SYDVKM. The CDR3 runs to 15 residues. The CDR3 sequence: CASSSPQGSTDTQYF. CDR3 DNA sequence: TGTGCCAGCAGTTCCCCACAGGGAAGCACAGATACGCAGTATTTT.

This clonotype was observed a handful of times. The gene calls are TRBV29-1 and TRBJ2-7; D uncertain. The V and J ends lost 2 bases and 3 bases respectively, with 14 bases between them. This CDR3 spans 14 amino acids. CDR1 is SQVTM and CDR2 is ANQGSEA in the germline V gene. CDR3 loop: CSVEILTDSYEQYF. The CDR3 region has the DNA TGCAGCGTTGAAATCCTCACAGATAGCTACGAGCAGTACTTC.

V gene TRBV24-1 combines with J gene TRBJ1-5, with D maybe TRBD1 (5 bases). CDR3 length: 16 amino acids. Trimming shortened V by 4 bases and J by 3 bases, and 15 bases separated the two germline ends. Germline V gene lookup returns CDR1 KGHDR and CDR2 SFDVKD. The CDR3 spells CATSDPGTEFNQPQHF. The CDR3 DNA sequence: TGTGCCACCAGTGACCCCGGGACGGAATTCAATCAGCCCCAGCATTTT.

Comment on this clonotype: Just one base apart from a much larger clone, this may be a read error. The chain has TRBV14 and TRBJ1-1; no clear D gene. Germline V CDR1 and CDR2: SGHDN, FVKESK. V lost 1 base and J 6 bases, leaving 15 bases between the germline ends. CDR3 length equals 15 residues. In nucleotides, the CDR3 is TGTGCCAGCAGCCAAGTCCAAGGGTATGTCGCTGAAGCTTTCTTT. This translates into CASSQVQGYVAEAFF.

This chain connects TRBV4-3 to TRBJ2-7; the D is unclear. V was shortened by 0 bases and J by 3 bases, with 12 bases between the two germline ends. The CDR3 has 15 amino acids. Germline V gene data show CDR1 as LGHNA and CDR2 as YSLEER. For the CDR3, the DNA is TGCGCCAGCAGCCAAGATACGTCGGAAATCTACGAGCAGTACTTC. Its translation: CASSQDTSEIYEQYF.

This clonotype was observed many times. DNA of the CDR3: TGCGCCAGCAGCTTGGTTTTCGACAACTCCTACGAGCAGTACTTC. The encoded protein is CASSLVFDNSYEQYF. The rearrangement links TRBV5-1 to TRBJ2-7, with D hard to call. Germline V CDR1 and CDR2: SGHRS, YFSETQ. V was clipped by 0 bases and J by 0 bases, with 10 bases between them. The CDR3 has 15 amino acids.

This clonotype was observed many times. The V call is TRBV20-1, the J call TRBJ1-1; 7 bases are shared with TRBD1. Germline CDR1 and CDR2: DFQATT and SNEGSKA (reference sequence). CDR3 length equals 14 residues. The trim removed 2 bases at V and 0 bases at J, leaving 3 bases unmatched. In nucleotides, the CDR3 is TGCAGTGCTAGATCCGGGACAGTGAACACTGAAGCTTTCTTT. This translates into CSARSGTVNTEAFF.